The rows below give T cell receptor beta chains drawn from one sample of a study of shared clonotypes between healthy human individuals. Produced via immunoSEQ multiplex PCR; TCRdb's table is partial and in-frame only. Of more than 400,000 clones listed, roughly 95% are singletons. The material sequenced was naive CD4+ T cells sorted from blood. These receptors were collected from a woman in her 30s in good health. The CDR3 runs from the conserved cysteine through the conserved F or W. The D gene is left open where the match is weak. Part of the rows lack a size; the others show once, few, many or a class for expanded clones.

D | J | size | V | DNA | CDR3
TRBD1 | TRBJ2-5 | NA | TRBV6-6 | TGTGCCAGCAACTCGGGACAGGGGGTTAGCGAGACCCAGTACTTC | CASNSGQGVSETQYF
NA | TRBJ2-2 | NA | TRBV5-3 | TGTGCCAGAAGATCGATACTCAGGAACACCGGGGAGCTGTTTTTT | CARRSILRNTGELFF
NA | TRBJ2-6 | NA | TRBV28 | TGTGCCAGTGGAATAGAGTCTGGGGCCAACGTCCTGACTTTC | CASGIESGANVLTF
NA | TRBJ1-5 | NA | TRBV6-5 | TGTGCCAGCAGTAGGGCGGGAGATCAGCCCCAGCATTTT | CASSRAGDQPQHF
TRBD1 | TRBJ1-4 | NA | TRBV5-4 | TGTGCCAGCAGCTGGGGGACAGCGGCTGAAAAACTGTTTTTT | CASSWGTAAEKLFF
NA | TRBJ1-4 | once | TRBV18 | TGTGCCAGCTCACCTCAGGGGCGCGAAAAACTGTTTTTT | CASSPQGREKLFF
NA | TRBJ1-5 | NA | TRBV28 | TGTGCCAGCACCCTACAGGGTTTCAATCAGCCCCAGCATTTT | CASTLQGFNQPQHF
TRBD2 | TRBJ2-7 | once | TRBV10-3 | TGTGCCATCAGGACTAGCGCCTACGAGCAGTACTTC | CAIRTSAYEQYF
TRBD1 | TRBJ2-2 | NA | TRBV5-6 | TGTGCCAGCAGCTTCGACAGGGGCACCGGGGAGCTGTTTTTT | CASSFDRGTGELFF
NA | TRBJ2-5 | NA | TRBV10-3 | TGTGCCATCAGTGAGTCAGGGGGGTTTTTCGAGACCCAGTACTTC | CAISESGGFFETQYF
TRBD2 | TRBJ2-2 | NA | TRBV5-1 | TGCGCCAGCAGCTTGAAGGCTAGCGGGAGGGCCGGTGGCACCGGGGAGCTGTTTTTT | CASSLKASGRAGGTGELFF
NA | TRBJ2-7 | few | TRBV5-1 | TGCGCCAGCAGCTTGGCCAGCCACTACGAGCAGTACTTC | CASSLASHYEQYF
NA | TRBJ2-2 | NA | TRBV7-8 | TGTGCCAGCAGCTACCGACAGAAACTTAACACCGGGGAGCTGTTTTTT | CASSYRQKLNTGELFF
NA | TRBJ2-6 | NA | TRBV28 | TGTGCCAGCAAGCAGTCTGGGGCCAACGTCCTGACTTTC | CASKQSGANVLTF
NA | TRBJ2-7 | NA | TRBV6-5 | TGTGCCAGCAGTTACTCGGCGGACCGCTCCTACGAGCAGTACTTC | CASSYSADRSYEQYF
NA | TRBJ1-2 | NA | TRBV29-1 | TGCAGCGTTGAAAGAGCCAGCTATGGCTACACCTTC | CSVERASYGYTF
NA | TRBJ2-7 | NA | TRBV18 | TGTGCCAGCTCACCGGAGGGGGGATTCAGCTCCTACGAGCAGTACTTC | CASSPEGGFSSYEQYF
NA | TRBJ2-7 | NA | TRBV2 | TGTGCCAGCAGTACAACCTTCTACGAGCAGTACTTC | CASSTTFYEQYF
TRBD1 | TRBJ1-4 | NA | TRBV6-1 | TGTGCCAGCAGCGCAGGGGGTTCGGCTGAAAAACTGTTTTTT | CASSAGGSAEKLFF
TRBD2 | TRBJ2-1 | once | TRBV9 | TGTGCCAGCAGCGGAGGGGGTGTGACTAGCGGGAGATACAATGAGCAGTTCTTC | CASSGGGVTSGRYNEQFF
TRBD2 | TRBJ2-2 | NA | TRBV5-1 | TGCGCCAGCAGCCCGCCCCAGCGGGACCCCGGACTTGGGGAGCTGTTTTTT | CASSPPQRDPGLGELFF
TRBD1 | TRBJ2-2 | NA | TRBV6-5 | TGTGCCAGCTCGACAGGGACGGACACCGGGGAGCTGTTTTTT | CASSTGTDTGELFF
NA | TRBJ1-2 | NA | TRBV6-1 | TGTGCCAGCGAGTTTTCGGAGGGAGTCTATGGCTACACCTTC | CASEFSEGVYGYTF
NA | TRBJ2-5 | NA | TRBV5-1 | TGCGCCAGCAGCTTGGACAGGGAACAAGAGACCCAGTACTTC | CASSLDREQETQYF
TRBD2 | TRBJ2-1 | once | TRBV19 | TGTGCCAGTAGTATAGGGGTGTTAGCGGGAGTCTACAATGAGCAGTTCTTC | CASSIGVLAGVYNEQFF
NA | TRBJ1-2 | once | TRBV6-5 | TGTGCCAGCGCGACGGACGGATCCAGTTTCTATGGCTACACCTTC | CASATDGSSFYGYTF
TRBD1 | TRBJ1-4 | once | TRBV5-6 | TGTGCCAGCAGCTCTACAGGGGTTAATGAAAAACTGTTTTTT | CASSSTGVNEKLFF
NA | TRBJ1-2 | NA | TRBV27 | TGTGCCAGCAAGCCAGTTGATAGCTATGGCTACACCTTC | CASKPVDSYGYTF
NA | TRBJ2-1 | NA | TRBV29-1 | TGCAGCGTTGAGGGAGCGGCCTACAATGAGCAGTTCTTC | CSVEGAAYNEQFF
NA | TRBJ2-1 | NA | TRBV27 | TGTGCCAGCAGTTCGCCCTTAATTAGCGGTCCATACAATGAGCAGTTCTTC | CASSSPLISGPYNEQFF
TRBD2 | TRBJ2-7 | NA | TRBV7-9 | TGTGCCAGCAGCAAATCGACTAGCGGCTACGAGCAGTACTTC | CASSKSTSGYEQYF
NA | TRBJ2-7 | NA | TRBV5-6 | TGTGCCAGCAGTTTCCCGGTTCCAGGCGGAAGCTCCTACGAGCAGTACTTC | CASSFPVPGGSSYEQYF
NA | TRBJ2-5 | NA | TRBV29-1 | TGCAGCGTTACCGGCGGGACACAAGAGACCCAGTACTTC | CSVTGGTQETQYF
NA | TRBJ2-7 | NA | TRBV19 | TGTGCCAGTAGTATCTACCAGACGGGTGCGGTCGAGCAGTACTTC | CASSIYQTGAVEQYF
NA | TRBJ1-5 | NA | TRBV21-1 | TGTGCCAGCAGCAAAGCGGGAGAGGGTAAATTAGTTTTGTTTAATCAGCCCCAGCATTTT | CASSKAGEGKLVLFNQPQHF
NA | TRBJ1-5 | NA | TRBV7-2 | TGTGCCAGCAGCCCTAAGGGAGGGTATAGCAATCAGCCCCAGCATTTT | CASSPKGGYSNQPQHF
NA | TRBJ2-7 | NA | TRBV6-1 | TGTGCCAGCACTCGCGCCCCGAGCTCCTACGAGCAGTACTTC | CASTRAPSSYEQYF
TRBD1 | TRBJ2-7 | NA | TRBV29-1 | TGCAGCGTACTCCGGGACAGCACCTACGAGCAGTACTTC | CSVLRDSTYEQYF
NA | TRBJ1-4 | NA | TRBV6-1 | TGTGCCAGCAGTAAAGGCGGCAGCAAAAATGAAAAACTGTTTTTT | CASSKGGSKNEKLFF
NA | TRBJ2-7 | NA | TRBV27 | TGTGCCAGCAGTCCTCGCCGCCGGGCCGACAGCTCCTACGAGCAGTACTTC | CASSPRRRADSSYEQYF
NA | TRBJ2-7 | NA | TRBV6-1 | TGTGCCGCCAGGGGGAGGACCCACACCTACGAGCAGTACTTC | CAARGRTHTYEQYF
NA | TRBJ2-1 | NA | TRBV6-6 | TGTGCCAGCAGTTTCTACAATGAGCAGTTCTTC | CASSFYNEQFF
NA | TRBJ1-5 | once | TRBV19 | TGTGCCAGTAGTATCTCCATTAGCAATCAGCCCCAGCATTTT | CASSISISNQPQHF
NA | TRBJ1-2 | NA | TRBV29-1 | TGCAGCACATCGGAAGGCGGACACCTAGAAGTCTATGGCTACACCTTC | CSTSEGGHLEVYGYTF
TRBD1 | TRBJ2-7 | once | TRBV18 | TGTGCCAGCGAACAGGGGGAGCGGAGCGAGCAGTACTTC | CASEQGERSEQYF
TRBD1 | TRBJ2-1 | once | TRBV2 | TGTGCCAGCAGTGATTGGGGGACAGGGCCGTACAATGAGCAGTTCTTC | CASSDWGTGPYNEQFF
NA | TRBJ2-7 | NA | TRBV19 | TGTGCCAGTAGTATCCCAAACGGGGAGCAGTACTTC | CASSIPNGEQYF
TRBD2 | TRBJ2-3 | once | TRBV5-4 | TGTGCCAGCAGCCAAAGCGGGAGGGGGCCAGATACGCAGTATTTT | CASSQSGRGPDTQYF
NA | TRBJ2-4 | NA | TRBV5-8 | TGTGCCAGCAGCTTGGAGGTCGCGCTAGCCAAAAACATTCAGTACTTC | CASSLEVALAKNIQYF
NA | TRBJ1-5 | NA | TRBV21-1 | TGTGCCAGCAGCGTTACCCTTGACAGGGGAGATTTTCAGCCCCAGCATTTT | CASSVTLDRGDFQPQHF
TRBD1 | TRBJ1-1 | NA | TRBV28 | TGTGCCACGGGGGGGACAGTAGCTTTCTTT | CATGGTVAFF
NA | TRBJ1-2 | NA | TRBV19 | TGTGCCACCGCCCGTGATTCGGCGTACTATGGCTACACCTTC | CATARDSAYYGYTF
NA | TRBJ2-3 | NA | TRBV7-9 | TGTGCCAGCAGCTTAGCGCAACAGACCAGCACAGATACGCAGTATTTT | CASSLAQQTSTDTQYF
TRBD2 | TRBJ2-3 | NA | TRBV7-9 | TGTGCCAGCAGCCCGACTAGCGCCACAGATACGCAGTATTTT | CASSPTSATDTQYF
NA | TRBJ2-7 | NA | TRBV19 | TGTGCCAGTAGTATGGGGCAGGGGTCCTACGAGCAGTACTTC | CASSMGQGSYEQYF
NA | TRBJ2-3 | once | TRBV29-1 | TGCAGCGTTGGGCCAGATTATAGCACAGATACGCAGTATTTT | CSVGPDYSTDTQYF
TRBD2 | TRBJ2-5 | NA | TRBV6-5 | TGTGCCAGCAGCGGACTAGCGTTGGAGACCCAGTACTTC | CASSGLALETQYF